This TCR beta chain was profiled in a study of T cell responses to AZD1222 COVID-19 vaccine. The CDR3 consists of 14 residues. Germline-derived CDR1 and CDR2 are KGHSH and LQKENI. V shed 3 bases and J shed 0 bases, with 7 bases lying between them. With respect to this clone: Antigen unknown. Other DNA sequences from this sample encode an identical CDR3 as well.

Whole-study findings and limits: A rise in Spike-specific TCR breadth and depth followed two AZD1222 doses.

Generated by immunoSEQ multiplex PCR, the TCRdb table keeps only in-frame clones and is missing some. This sample yields around 180,000 clones, of which 85% to 90% are seen a single time; roughly 6.9% belongs to the top ten. This clonotype originated in an adult in good health. The sample consisted of peripheral blood, taken on day 0 of AZD1222 vaccination. The V call is TRBV18, the J call TRBJ2-3; no firm D call. CDR3 sequence: CASSPTGSTDTQYF. CDR3 DNA sequence: TGTGCCAGCTCACCCACCGGAAGCACAGATACGCAGTATTTT. Combining the CDR3 with reference TRBV18 and TRBJ2-3 gives the whole variable domain NAGVMQNPRHLVRRRGQEARLRCSPMKGHSHVYWYRQLPEEGLKFMVYLQKENIIDESGMPKERFSAEFPKEGPSILRIQQVVRGDSAAYFCASSPTGSTDTQYFGPGTRLTVL.